A single sample gave rise to the 27 T cell receptor beta chains below, sequenced in a study of blood T cell repertoires in COVID-19. The repertoire was sequenced with immunoSEQ multiplex PCR; TCRdb's copy has only in-frame clones and lacks some. The table has about 190,000 clones, roughly 86% seen once. Sequencing was done on a sample of PBMCs or T cells enriched from blood (not recorded which). The receptors here all came from a woman aged 30 to 39 who had recovered from COVID-19.

J is TRBJ2-3 and V is TRBV5-1, with D possibly TRBD1 on 5 matching bases. Deletions cut 1 base from V and 3 bases from J, with 12 bases between. This CDR3 has 15 amino acids. Per germline, CDR1 SGHRS and CDR2 YFSETQ. In DNA, the CDR3 is TGCGCCAGCAGCTTGCAGCAGGGTAAAACAGATACGCAGTATTTT. Translation gives CASSLQQGKTDTQYF.

Details on this clone: The junction departs from the called germline gene at one end, perhaps through a read error. V usage is TRBV10-3 and J usage is TRBJ2-2, with a weak D call TRBD1 (5 bases). In germline, CDR1 is ENHRY, CDR2 SYGVKD. This CDR3 is built from 12 residues. CDR3 in DNA: TGTGCCATCGGTGACAGTTCCGGGGAGCTGTTTTTT. This translates into CAIGDSSGELFF.

CDR3: CASNGLAGEFEQFF. The CDR3 bases are TGTGCCAGCAACGGACTAGCGGGAGAGTTTGAGCAGTTCTTC. This chain uses TRBV2 with TRBJ2-1, with TRBD2 matching 13 bases. The ends lost 7 bases at V and 9 bases at J; junction bases unmatched: 6. Germline V gene sequence: CDR1 SNHLY, CDR2 FYNNEI. This CDR3 is built from 14 residues.

The chain has TRBV15 and TRBJ2-7; tentatively, D is TRBD1 (6 bases). Germline loops: CDR1 LNHNV, CDR2 YYDKDF (reference sequence). V was shortened by 1 base and J by 3 bases, with 10 bases between the two germline ends. This CDR3 comprises 14 residues. The CDR3 bases are TGTGCCACCAGCAGAGGGGGGACAAGCTACGAGCAGTACTTC. It translates to CATSRGGTSYEQYF.

This clone showed up just a few times. The V and J genes are TRBV9 and TRBJ2-7; 12 bases are shared with TRBD2. The CDR3 consists of 15 residues. Germline CDR1 and CDR2: SGDLS and YYNGEE. Unmatched junction bases numbered 0, after V lost 0 bases and J lost 2 bases. The CDR3 region is CASSVGTSGAYEQYF. The CDR3 DNA follows: TGTGCCAGCAGCGTAGGGACTAGCGGGGCCTACGAGCAGTACTTC.

The gene calls are TRBV5-1 and TRBJ2-1; 11 bases align to TRBD2. The CDR3 consists of 13 residues. Germline CDR1 reads SGHRS; CDR2 reads YFSETQ. The V segment lost 4 bases and the J segment 14 bases; nucleotides outside the gene matches: 8. This CDR3 reads CASSPETSGNKFF. In DNA form, the CDR3 reads TGCGCCAGCAGCCCCGAGACTAGCGGGAACAAGTTCTTC.

This clone appeared once. The chain recombines TRBV29-1 with TRBJ1-1; 7 positions agree with TRBD1. The CDR3 is 13 residues long. CDR1 SQVTM and CDR2 ANQGSEA come from the germline V gene. With V trimmed by 6 bases and J by 5 bases, 9 bases remained unmatched. CDR3 in amino acids: CSVPSRGLTEAFF. The CDR3, as DNA: TGCAGCGTACCTTCGAGGGGGCTGACTGAAGCTTTCTTT.

This clone was seen a single time. The chain combines TRBV21-1 with TRBJ2-3; the D call TRBD2 from the table was never checked on the DNA. TRBV21-1 is deemed a pseudogene. The CDR3 totals 18 residues. CDR3 in DNA: TGTGCCAGCAGCAAATCGATCGGACTAGCGGGGGCCCCGAATACGCAGTATTTT. Translation gives CASSKSIGLAGAPNTQYF.

The gene calls are TRBV3-1 (or the pseudogene TRBV3-2) and TRBJ2-2; TRBD1 aligns across 7 bases. CDR3 size: 16 residues. The germline CDR1 and CDR2 sequences are LGHDT and YNNKEL (reference sequence). V lost 5 bases and J lost 5; bases outside the gene matches: 11. The CDR3 spells CASSSRTGHRTGELFF. DNA for the CDR3: TGTGCCAGCAGCTCCCGGACAGGACATAGGACCGGGGAGCTGTTTTTT.

The chain combines TRBV3-1 (or the pseudogene TRBV3-2) with TRBJ2-3, with 7 bases identical to TRBD1. Per germline, CDR1 LGHDT and CDR2 YNNKEL (reference sequence). V shed 5 bases and J 6 bases; nucleotides not matched to a gene: 23. The CDR3 contains 19 residues. The CDR3 is CASSEGQFSGVGRRDTQYF. CDR3 coding DNA: TGTGCCAGCAGCGAGGGACAGTTTTCCGGCGTAGGCCGGAGGGATACGCAGTATTTT.

The chain couples TRBV5-1 to TRBJ1-1; the match to TRBD1 covers 8 bases. CDR1 SGHRS and CDR2 YFSETQ come from the germline V gene. The V segment lost 4 bases and the J segment 1 base; nucleotides outside the gene matches: 3. The CDR3 has 14 residues. The CDR3 coding sequence is TGCGCCAGCAGCCCCGGGACAGGGAACACTGAAGCTTTCTTT. Translating gives CASSPGTGNTEAFF.

The V call is TRBV7-3, the J call TRBJ2-5; the match to TRBD1 covers 9 bases. Germline-derived CDR1 and CDR2 are SGHTA and FQGTGA. Unmatched junction bases numbered 7, after V lost 4 bases and J lost 4 bases. The CDR3 is 15 residues long. CDR3 nucleotide sequence: TGTGCCAGCAGCTCCACAGGGGGCCGGGGAGAGACCCAGTACTTC. Protein: CASSSTGGRGETQYF.

The V call is TRBV7-8, the J call TRBJ2-1; 7 bases fit TRBD2. Germline V gives CDR1 SGHVS, CDR2 FQNEAQ. Losses at the gene ends were 3 bases for V and 5 bases for J; bases not matched to a gene: 10. The CDR3 totals 16 residues. The CDR3 DNA is TGTGCCAGCAGCTTGGTCAGACTCGGGACTAACAATGAGCAGTTCTTC. This codes for CASSLVRLGTNNEQFF.

DNA of the CDR3: TGTGCCAGCAGCCTGAGGGACAGTACCTACGAGCAGTACTTC. Encoded protein: CASSLRDSTYEQYF. The gene calls are TRBV3-1 (or the pseudogene TRBV3-2) and TRBJ2-7; 7 bases map to TRBD1. V lost 4 bases and J lost 2; bases outside the gene matches: 5. Germline CDR1 is LGHDT and CDR2 is YNNKEL (reference sequence). The CDR3 loop spans 14 amino acids.

The chain has TRBV10-3 and TRBJ2-7; 12 bases fit TRBD1. Trimming cost V 1 base and J 5 bases; bases outside gene matches: 3. Germline assignment: CDR1 ENHRY and CDR2 SYGVKD. This CDR3 has 15 residues. As DNA, the CDR3 is TGTGCCATCAGTGAGTGGGGGACAGGGGGCGACGAGCAGTACTTC. This codes for CAISEWGTGGDEQYF.

This chain connects TRBV14 to TRBJ1-1; possibly TRBD1 for D (5 bases). The germline V gene encodes CDR1 SGHDN and CDR2 FVKESK. The CDR3 length is 13 residues. With 4 bases removed from V and 3 bases from J, the gap between germline ends came to 9 bases. In DNA form, the CDR3 reads TGTGCCAGCAGCCGAATACAGGACACTGAAGCTTTCTTT. This codes for CASSRIQDTEAFF.

In its sample, this clone was seen many times. This sequence joins TRBV5-1 and TRBJ2-7; unclear D gene. The CDR3 sequence is 12 residues long. The V and J ends lost 1 base and 10 bases respectively, with 12 bases between them. Per germline, CDR1 SGHRS and CDR2 YFSETQ. Written as DNA, the CDR3 is TGCGCCAGCAGCTTGAACAGCCCTGAACAGTACTTC. It yields the protein CASSLNSPEQYF. Full variable domain (outside the CDR3, taken from reference TRBV5-1 and TRBJ2-7): KAGVTQTPRYLIKTRGQQVTLSCSPISGHRSVSWYQQTPGQGLQFLFEYFSETQRNKGNFPGRFSGRQFSNSRSEMNVSTLELGDSALYLCASSLNSPEQYFGPGTRLTVT.

This chain uses TRBV28 with TRBJ2-7; maybe TRBD1 (6 bases). Germline V CDR1 and CDR2: MDHEN, SYDVKM. V was shortened by 8 bases and J by 0 bases, with 17 bases between the two germline ends. CDR3 length equals 15 residues. CDR3 sequence: CASGATGSSSYEQYF. CDR3 DNA sequence: TGTGCCAGCGGGGCTACAGGGTCCAGCTCCTACGAGCAGTACTTC.

CDR3: CASTSTGDAEAFF. Here the CDR3 DNA reads TGTGCCAGCACGTCGACAGGGGATGCTGAAGCTTTCTTT. This chain connects TRBV25-1 to TRBJ1-1, with 8 positions matching TRBD1. CDR3 size: 13 residues. Trimming at V came to 7 bases and at J to 6 bases, leaving 7 bases not matched to a gene. Germline CDR1 is MGHDK and CDR2 is SYGVNS.

This chain links TRBV3-1 (or the pseudogene TRBV3-2) with TRBJ1-6; possibly TRBD1 for D (6 bases). Trimming left V 1 base short and J 8 bases short, with 18 bases between. The germline V gene has CDR1 LGHDT and CDR2 YNNKEL (reference sequence). This CDR3 has 17 residues. The CDR3 DNA is TGTGCCAGCAGCCAAGTCGGCGGCGGGGGGCGGTATTCACCCCTCCACTTT. It codes for CASSQVGGGGRYSPLHF.

The chain has TRBV3-1 (or the pseudogene TRBV3-2) and TRBJ2-3, with D hard to call. Germline assignment: CDR1 LGHDT and CDR2 YNNKEL (reference sequence). The CDR3 length is 17 residues. Trimming stripped 4 bases from V and 1 base from J, with 18 bases between. The CDR3 region has the DNA TGTGCCAGCAGCCGAGAAATTAGCCACACTCGCACAGATACGCAGTATTTT. It specifies CASSREISHTRTDTQYF.

The chain employs TRBV14 and TRBJ1-4, with D uncertain. The V and J ends lost 1 base and 4 bases respectively, with 16 bases between them. CDR3 length: 17 residues. CDR1 and CDR2 from the germline V gene are SGHDN and FVKESK. This CDR3 is CASSQVMFNTVNEKLFF. CDR3 bases: TGTGCCAGCAGCCAAGTGATGTTCAATACGGTTAATGAAAAACTGTTTTTT.

This clone was found once. V gene TRBV5-4 combines with J gene TRBJ2-1; 8 bases match TRBD2. V was clipped by 7 bases and J by 7 bases; unmatched bases: 10. The CDR3 has 14 residues. Germline-derived CDR1 and CDR2 are SGHNT and YYREEE (reference sequence). The CDR3 loop reads CASASAGVFNEQFF. As DNA, the CDR3 is TGTGCCAGCGCTTCAGCGGGAGTGTTTAATGAGCAGTTCTTC.

V usage is TRBV19 and J usage is TRBJ1-2; 8 nucleotides line up with TRBD1. The V gene's germline CDR1 is LNHDA and CDR2 SQIVND (reference sequence). The CDR3 is 14 amino acids. The trim removed 7 bases at V and 4 bases at J, leaving 8 bases unmatched. The CDR3 spells CASNNRGIVYGYTF. As DNA, the CDR3 is TGTGCCAGTAACAACAGGGGGATCGTCTATGGCTACACCTTC.

The V call is TRBV11-2, the J call TRBJ1-6; D possibly corresponds to TRBD1 (6 bases). CDR3 length: 14 residues. V was clipped by 8 bases and J by 7 bases, with 15 bases between them. From germline, CDR1 is SGHAT and CDR2 FQNNGV. CDR3: CASFTGLRNSPLHF. The CDR3 coding sequence is TGTGCCAGCTTTACAGGGTTGCGGAATTCACCCCTCCACTTT.

This clone has more than one count but fewer than ten. The CDR3 loop reads CASSLDRLIGNTIYF. CDR3 in DNA: TGTGCCAGCAGCTTAGACAGACTCATTGGAAACACCATATATTTT. The chain recombines TRBV5-5 with TRBJ1-3, with a possible D match to TRBD1 (5 bases). With 2 bases removed from V and 3 bases from J, the gap between germline ends came to 12 bases. Germline CDR1 reads SGHKS; CDR2 reads YYEKEE (reference sequence). The CDR3 contains 15 residues.

The V gene is TRBV6-1, the J gene TRBJ2-7, with TRBD2 matching 7 bases. CDR3 length: 13 amino acids. Germline loops: CDR1 MNHNS, CDR2 SASEGT. Unmatched junction bases numbered 6, after V lost 3 bases and J lost 7 bases. The CDR3 DNA reads TGTGCCAGCAGTGACGGGACTACCTGGGAGCAGTACTTC. It translates to CASSDGTTWEQYF.